This T cell receptor beta chain was captured by sequencing in a study of blood T cell repertoires in COVID-19. In the study overall: Acute and convalescent COVID-19 specimens originated in the United States, Italy and Spain. T cells, B-cell-depleted T cells, or PBMCs supplied cDNA or gDNA.

Original processing methods: Estimation of nucleated cell counts was performed using reference gene primer amplification. This table comes from immunoSEQ multiplex PCR, and its TCRdb copy is limited to in-frame clones, with some not included. V and J calls and clone size are those listed in that table; D and trimming were worked out from the DNA. The table lists under 200,000 clones, around nine tenths of them singletons. Germline assignment: CDR1 SGHRS and CDR2 YFSETQ. The CDR3 contains 18 residues. Losses at the gene ends were 0 bases for V and 4 bases for J; bases not matched to a gene: 9. V is TRBV5-1 and J is TRBJ2-3, with 12 bases aligning to TRBD2. This TCR was recovered from a man between 18 and 29 years old with active or convalescent COVID-19. Sequencing was carried out using peripheral blood. CDR3 amino acids: CASSLALASGRASDTQYF. In DNA, the CDR3 is TGCGCCAGCAGCTTGGCCTTGGCTAGCGGGAGGGCTTCAGATACGCAGTATTTT. Filled out from reference TRBV5-1 and TRBJ2-3, the complete variable domain reads KAGVTQTPRYLIKTRGQQVTLSCSPISGHRSVSWYQQTPGQGLQFLFEYFSETQRNKGNFPGRFSGRQFSNSRSEMNVSTLELGDSALYLCASSLALASGRASDTQYFGPGTRLTVL.